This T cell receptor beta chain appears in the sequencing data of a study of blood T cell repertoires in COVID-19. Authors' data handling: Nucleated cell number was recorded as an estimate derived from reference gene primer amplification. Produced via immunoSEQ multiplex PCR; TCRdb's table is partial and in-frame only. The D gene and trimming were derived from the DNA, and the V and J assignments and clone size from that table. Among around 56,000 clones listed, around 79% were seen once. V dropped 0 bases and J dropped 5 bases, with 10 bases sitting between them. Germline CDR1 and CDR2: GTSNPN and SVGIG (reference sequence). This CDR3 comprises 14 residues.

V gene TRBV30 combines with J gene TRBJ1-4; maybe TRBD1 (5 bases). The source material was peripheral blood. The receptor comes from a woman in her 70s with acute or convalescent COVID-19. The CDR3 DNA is TGTGCCTGGAGTGTAGTCAGGGCGAATGAAAAACTGTTTTTT. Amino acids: CAWSVVRANEKLFF.